This entry lists 29 T cell receptor beta chains sequenced from one sample in a study of T cell responses to AZD1222 COVID-19 vaccine. Profiled with immunoSEQ multiplex PCR; TCRdb holds only in-frame clones, not every one. The sample yields roughly 130,000 clones, about 90% seen once. This material consisted of peripheral blood, taken on day 0 of AZD1222 vaccination. The receptors were gathered from an adult in good health.

The chain uses TRBV25-1 and TRBJ1-3; the D gene is possibly TRBD1 (5 bases). This CDR3 contains 15 residues. Trimming removed 5 bases from V and 0 bases from J, with 11 bases in between. Germline V lookup: CDR1 MGHDK, CDR2 SYGVNS. The chain's CDR3 is CASSTTRASGNTIYF. In DNA, the CDR3 is TGTGCCAGCAGTACCACCAGGGCCTCTGGAAACACCATATATTTT.

This clone was picked up one time. The V call is TRBV6-6, the J call TRBJ2-1, with TRBD2 matching 7 bases. The length of the CDR3 is 16 residues. With 8 bases clipped from V and 3 bases from J, the junction kept 13 bases outside the gene matches. The germline gives CDR1 MNHNY, CDR2 SVGAGI (reference sequence). In nucleotides, the CDR3 is TGTGCCAGCGCACCTGGGAGGGCAGGGTTCTACAATGAGCAGTTCTTC. Amino acid sequence: CASAPGRAGFYNEQFF.

V is TRBV6-5 and J is TRBJ2-5; the match to TRBD2 covers 9 bases. CDR1 and CDR2 from the germline V gene are MNHEY and SVGAGI. V gave up 7 bases and J gave up 5 bases; unmatched junction bases: 11. The CDR3 covers 15 residues. This CDR3 is CASTVWGGRGETQYF. For the CDR3, the DNA is TGTGCCAGCACAGTTTGGGGCGGGAGGGGGGAGACCCAGTACTTC.

J is TRBJ1-1 and V is TRBV29-1; D gene uncertain. Germline V gene sequence: CDR1 SQVTM, CDR2 ANQGSEA. This CDR3 is 11 amino acids long. Trimming cost V 7 bases and J 6 bases, with 12 bases left between them. The CDR3: CSATEAPEAFF. The DNA of the CDR3 is TGCAGCGCTACTGAAGCACCTGAAGCTTTCTTT.

The chain employs TRBV7-9 and TRBJ1-2, with TRBD1 matching 12 bases. Germline assignment: CDR1 SEHNR and CDR2 FQNEAQ (reference sequence). The CDR3 is 18 residues long. Trimming removed 3 bases from V and 7 bases from J; junction bases left unmatched: 15. CDR3 bases: TGTGCCAGCAGCTTCTTGACCGGGACAGGGGGCGCTTACGGTGGCTACACCTTC. Translation gives CASSFLTGTGGAYGGYTF.

In this sample, this clone turned up once. The CDR3 loop is CASSLTSYNEQFF. The CDR3 nucleotides read TGTGCCAGCAGTCTCACCAGCTACAATGAGCAGTTCTTC. This chain uses TRBV6-2 or TRBV6-3 with TRBJ2-1, with D unclear. The CDR3 loop spans 13 amino acids. Germline lookup yields CDR1 MNHEY and CDR2 SVGEGT. Trimming left V 5 bases short and J 3 bases short, with 8 bases between.

The chain carries TRBV5-6 and TRBJ1-1; D unclear. Germline loops: CDR1 SGHDT, CDR2 YYEEEE. CDR3 size: 14 residues. Trimming shortened V by 0 bases and J by 4 bases, and 10 bases separated the two germline ends. As DNA, the CDR3 is TGTGCCAGCAGCTTGGAATCCAGGATCACTGAAGCTTTCTTT. Translation gives CASSLESRITEAFF.

The chain is built from TRBV19 and TRBJ1-5; D gene ambiguous. From germline, CDR1 is LNHDA and CDR2 SQIVND (reference sequence). Trimming removed 5 bases at V and 2 bases at J, with 19 bases between. CDR3 length: 17 residues. CDR3 nucleotides: TGTGCCAGTAGTTTCGCAAGTTCCCGAACCGGCAATCAGCCCCAGCATTTT. This codes for CASSFASSRTGNQPQHF.

The chain couples TRBV29-1 to TRBJ2-1, with 9 bases fitting TRBD2. Germline V gives CDR1 SQVTM, CDR2 ANQGSEA. Trimming at V came to 7 bases and at J to 5 bases, leaving 9 bases not matched to a gene. CDR3 size: 14 residues. CDR3 amino acids: CSAGGLAGHNEQFF. As DNA, the CDR3 is TGCAGCGCGGGTGGTCTAGCGGGGCACAATGAGCAGTTCTTC.

This rearrangement joins TRBV27 to TRBJ1-1; 9 bases match TRBD1. This CDR3 spans 15 amino acids. V was pared by 5 bases and J by 5 bases, with 9 bases of the junction left unmatched. Germline V lookup: CDR1 MNHEY, CDR2 SMNVEV (reference sequence). The CDR3 is CASSPRTGVGTEAFF. Here the CDR3 DNA reads TGTGCCAGCAGTCCCCGGACAGGGGTGGGAACTGAAGCTTTCTTT.

The V and J genes are TRBV3-1 (or the pseudogene TRBV3-2) and TRBJ1-3, with TRBD1 matching over 7 bases. V shed 4 bases and J 5 bases; nucleotides not matched to a gene: 2. CDR1 LGHDT and CDR2 YNNKEL come from the germline V gene (reference sequence). CDR3 size: 13 residues. In nucleotides, the CDR3 is TGTGCCAGCAGCCGGGACAGTAGAAACACCATATATTTT. Its protein is CASSRDSRNTIYF.

A few counts support this clone. The V call is TRBV10-2, the J call TRBJ2-7; 7 bases align to TRBD2. In germline, CDR1 is WSHSY, CDR2 SAAADI. There are 18 residues in the CDR3. Unmatched junction bases numbered 15, after V lost 0 bases and J lost 4 bases. Here the CDR3 reads CASSESLGGGFLRYEQYF. The DNA for the CDR3 is TGCGCCAGCAGTGAGTCTCTGGGGGGAGGGTTTCTCAGGTACGAGCAGTACTTC.

The CDR3 DNA sequence: TGTGCCAGTAGCCCACGGGGGGAGGGCAATCAGCCCCAGCATTTT. Residues: CASSPRGEGNQPQHF. This rearrangement joins TRBV19 to TRBJ1-5, with D perhaps matching TRBD1 (5 bases). This CDR3 is 15 amino acids long. Germline loops: CDR1 LNHDA, CDR2 SQIVND (reference sequence). V lost 6 bases and J lost 2, with 14 bases in between.

The V gene is TRBV2, the J gene TRBJ1-1; D ambiguous. The CDR3 extends over 14 amino acids. The germline CDR1 and CDR2 sequences are SNHLY and FYNNEI. Deletions cut 7 bases from V and 3 bases from J, with 15 bases between. The CDR3, as DNA: TGTGCCAGCATGAGGGTGGGGAGAGACACTGAAGCTTTCTTT. Its translation: CASMRVGRDTEAFF.

The rearrangement links TRBV28 to TRBJ2-1; no reliable D call. V was shortened by 3 bases and J by 8 bases, with 17 bases between the two germline ends. Germline CDR1 is MDHEN and CDR2 is SYDVKM. The CDR3 has 15 residues. CDR3 protein: CASSLSEVLIYEQFF. Here the CDR3 DNA reads TGTGCCAGCAGTTTGTCTGAGGTCTTGATATATGAGCAGTTCTTC.

The chain recombines TRBV24-1 with TRBJ1-1, with D uncertain. Trimming removed 3 bases at V and 6 bases at J, with 13 bases between. Looked up from germline, CDR1 is KGHDR and CDR2 is SFDVKD. This CDR3 contains 14 residues. The CDR3 region has the DNA TGTGCCACCAGTGATCCCAGCCACGGCCCTGAAGCTTTCTTT. This gives the protein CATSDPSHGPEAFF.

This sequence joins TRBV6-2 or TRBV6-3 and TRBJ2-7; D might be TRBD1 (5 bases). This CDR3 has 15 residues. Trimming took off 6 bases at V and 5 bases at J, with 20 bases between the two ends. From germline, CDR1 is MNHEY and CDR2 SVGEGT. The CDR3 sequence: CASSDTSSGNHEQYF. CDR3 sequence (DNA): TGTGCCAGCAGCGATACCTCATCAGGGAACCACGAGCAGTACTTC.

CDR3 DNA: TGTGCCAGCAGTTACTCGTTGAATTTTGAAGCTTTCTTT. Its protein is CASSYSLNFEAFF. The genes are TRBV6-5 and TRBJ1-1; no clear D. CDR1 and CDR2 from the germline V gene are MNHEY and SVGAGI. This CDR3 is built from 13 residues. Trimming took 0 bases from V and 7 from J, leaving 9 bases between them.

This chain links TRBV28 with TRBJ1-3, with D possibly matching TRBD1 (5 bases). CDR1 is MDHEN, CDR2 SYDVKM, per germline. V was cut by 6 bases and J by 12 bases, with 9 bases left in between. The CDR3 totals 10 residues. This chain's CDR3 is CASRGTIIYF. The CDR3 region has the DNA TGTGCCAGCAGGGGGACCATCATATATTTT.

This clone has only one observation. The chain carries TRBV4-3 and TRBJ2-7; D remains unclear. V was cut by 1 base and J by 2 bases, with 9 bases left in between. CDR3 length: 14 amino acids. Per germline, CDR1 LGHNA and CDR2 YSLEER. CDR3 loop: CASSQGVLPYEQYF. In DNA form, the CDR3 reads TGCGCCAGCAGCCAAGGAGTTTTACCCTACGAGCAGTACTTC.

V usage is TRBV19 and J usage is TRBJ2-5, with unresolved D. V lost 6 bases, J lost 2 bases, and 16 bases lay in between. Germline loops: CDR1 LNHDA, CDR2 SQIVND (reference sequence). The CDR3 is made up of 15 amino acids. The CDR3 coding sequence is TGTGCCAGTAGACCAGACGGGCCAGGTCAAGAGACCCAGTACTTC. It is translated as CASRPDGPGQETQYF.

V and J are TRBV6-2 or TRBV6-3 and TRBJ2-7; TRBD2 matches at 12 bases. The CDR3 sequence is 18 residues long. Trimming removed 2 bases from V and 0 bases from J; junction bases left unmatched: 8. The germline gives CDR1 MNHEY, CDR2 SVGEGT. The CDR3 DNA reads as TGTGCCAGCAGTTACCCTCGGACTAGCGGGACGAGCTCCTACGAGCAGTACTTC. The encoded protein is CASSYPRTSGTSSYEQYF.

This chain links TRBV7-3 with TRBJ2-1; TRBD2 matches 8 bases. This CDR3 is built from 15 residues. Per germline, CDR1 SGHTA and CDR2 FQGTGA. Trimming at V came to 5 bases and at J to 7 bases, leaving 10 bases not matched to a gene. The CDR3 coding sequence is TGTGCCAGCAGCCCACCAGGACTAGCATTTAATGAGCAGTTCTTC. It encodes CASSPPGLAFNEQFF.

The genes are TRBV7-2 and TRBJ1-1, with D hard to call. From germline, CDR1 is SGHTA and CDR2 FQGNSA. This CDR3 region has 14 residues. V lost 1 base and J lost 4, with 10 bases in between. CDR3 coding DNA: TGTGCCAGCAGCTTAGAAGGAGGGCGCACTGAAGCTTTCTTT. It specifies CASSLEGGRTEAFF.

V and J are TRBV15 and TRBJ2-5, with D uncertain. The length of the CDR3 is 12 residues. Germline values: CDR1 LNHNV, CDR2 YYDKDF (reference sequence). V lost 1 base and J lost 1, with 1 base in between. CDR3 bases: TGTGCCACCAGCAGAGCCCAAGAGACCCAGTACTTC. It encodes CATSRAQETQYF.

The rearrangement uses TRBV7-9 and TRBJ2-1; 9 positions agree with TRBD1. With 2 bases clipped from V and 8 bases from J, the junction kept 10 bases outside the gene matches. Germline CDR1 SEHNR, CDR2 FQNEAQ (reference sequence). CDR3 length equals 16 residues. CDR3 in DNA: TGTGCCAGCAGCTTAACAGGGGGCGCAGGCCCCCATGAGCAGTTCTTC. Amino acids: CASSLTGGAGPHEQFF.

The chain employs TRBV5-6 and TRBJ1-1; 8 nucleotides match TRBD1. The ends lost 4 bases at V and 0 bases at J; junction bases unmatched: 14. Per germline, CDR1 SGHDT and CDR2 YYEEEE. The CDR3 consists of 18 residues. CDR3 DNA sequence: TGTGCCAGCAGCGGGACAGGTTTGGGGCAGGGGATGAACACTGAAGCTTTCTTT. It encodes CASSGTGLGQGMNTEAFF.

This clone was observed a handful of times. The gene calls are TRBV5-1 and TRBJ1-2, with no clear D. V lost 2 bases, J lost 2 bases, and 7 bases lay in between. The CDR3 has 13 residues. Germline CDR1 reads SGHRS; CDR2 reads YFSETQ. The CDR3 sequence: CASSFGGNYGYTF. DNA for the CDR3: TGCGCCAGCAGCTTTGGCGGAAACTATGGCTACACCTTC.

The J gene is TRBJ2-7, the V gene TRBV28; D unclear. The CDR3 is 15 residues long. Germline loops: CDR1 MDHEN, CDR2 SYDVKM. Between the trimmed V and J ends, which lost 2 bases and 0 bases, there was a span of 11 bases. The CDR3 DNA is TGTGCCAGCAGTTTACAAGCCAGCAGCTCCTACGAGCAGTACTTC. Translating it yields CASSLQASSSYEQYF.